Below are 11 T cell receptor beta chains sequenced from a single sample in a study of T cells in localized non-small cell lung cancer. The repertoire was sequenced with immunoSEQ multiplex PCR; TCRdb's copy has only in-frame clones and lacks some. The table has 34,000 or so clones, around 93% seen once. This material consisted of peripheral blood, taken before any cancer treatment. The receptors were sampled from an older female donor with stage I lung adenocarcinoma.

The chain joins TRBV6-4 to TRBJ1-1; 7 bases map to TRBD1. Germline CDR1 reads MRHNA; CDR2 reads SNTAGT. The CDR3 runs 13 residues. V dropped 4 bases and J dropped 5; count of bases not matched to a gene: 4. In nucleotides, the CDR3 is TGTGCCAGCAGTGCTACAGGGGTTACTGAAGCTTTCTTT. Amino acids: CASSATGVTEAFF.

The genes are TRBV6-6 and TRBJ1-3, with 7 bases fitting TRBD1. Unmatched junction bases numbered 1, after V lost 0 bases and J lost 2 bases. Germline V CDR1 and CDR2: MNHNY, SVGAGI (reference sequence). This CDR3 comprises 15 residues. The CDR3 coding sequence is TGTGCCAGCAGTTACTCAAGGGGGCCTGGAAACACCATATATTTT. Its translation: CASSYSRGPGNTIYF.

The chain joins TRBV5-1 to TRBJ2-5; D uncertain. The CDR3 is made up of 17 amino acids. V shed 0 bases and J shed 5 bases, with 20 bases lying between them. Germline V gene sequence: CDR1 SGHRS, CDR2 YFSETQ. As DNA, the CDR3 is TGCGCCAGCAGCTTGGAAGGTCTGGGGAACGGTTTGGAGACCCAGTACTTC. Translating gives CASSLEGLGNGLETQYF.

This chain joins TRBV5-1 and TRBJ2-1; 9 nucleotides match TRBD2. The CDR3 consists of 17 residues. Germline CDR1 SGHRS, CDR2 YFSETQ. V shed 0 bases and J 8 bases; nucleotides not matched to a gene: 12. DNA for the CDR3: TGCGCCAGCAGCTTGGAATATGGCGGGAGGGCCATGCATGAGCAGTTCTTC. Translated, it gives CASSLEYGGRAMHEQFF.

The V gene is TRBV6-4, the J gene TRBJ2-2; D remains unclear. Trimming shortened V by 7 bases and J by 1 base, and 10 bases separated the two germline ends. The CDR3 extends over 14 amino acids. Germline V gene sequence: CDR1 MRHNA, CDR2 SNTAGT. CDR3 in amino acids: CASNPTGNTGELFF. CDR3 in DNA: TGTGCCAGCAATCCGACGGGGAACACCGGGGAGCTGTTTTTT.

This rearrangement joins TRBV7-9 to TRBJ2-1, with D perhaps TRBD2 (5 bases). The V gene lost 6 bases and the J gene lost 5 bases, with 14 bases spanning the gap. Germline V lookup: CDR1 SEHNR, CDR2 FQNEAQ (reference sequence). The CDR3 length is 14 residues. The CDR3 loop reads CASRSLATHNEQFF. DNA for the CDR3: TGTGCCAGCAGATCTTTAGCGACACACAATGAGCAGTTCTTC.

The chain is built from TRBV7-8 and TRBJ2-2; possibly TRBD1 for D (6 bases). Trimming left V 4 bases short and J 5 bases short, with 8 bases between. This CDR3 is built from 13 residues. Germline CDR1 is SGHVS and CDR2 is FQNEAQ. The CDR3 is CASSSTGTGELFF. Here the CDR3 DNA reads TGTGCCAGCAGCTCCACAGGGACCGGGGAGCTGTTTTTT.

The V and J genes are TRBV29-1 and TRBJ2-3; TRBD1 matches at 8 bases. The CDR3 is made up of 12 amino acids. Trimming removed 8 bases from V and 3 bases from J; junction bases left unmatched: 4. Germline V gene data show CDR1 as SQVTM and CDR2 as ANQGSEA. The CDR3 reads CSHQGATDTQYF. CDR3 nucleotide sequence: TGCAGCCACCAGGGGGCGACAGATACGCAGTATTTT.

The chain links TRBV13 to TRBJ2-5; tentative D call: TRBD2 (6 bases). V was pared by 0 bases and J by 13 bases, with 18 bases between. The CDR3 runs to 14 residues. CDR1 is PRHDT and CDR2 is FYEKMQ in the germline V gene (reference sequence). CDR3 nucleotide sequence: TGTGCCAGCAGCTTAGGCAATACGTTGGCGGGATCGTACTTC. Its translation is CASSLGNTLAGSYF.

CDR3 sequence reads: CASSPSVSDTEAFF. CDR3 in DNA: TGTGCCAGCAGCCCTTCTGTGAGCGACACTGAAGCTTTCTTT. The chain uses TRBV9 and TRBJ1-1, with no clear D. The germline V gene has CDR1 SGDLS and CDR2 YYNGEE. V shed 4 bases and J shed 3 bases, with 13 bases lying between them. The CDR3 has 14 residues.

The chain has TRBV29-1 and TRBJ1-1; no definite D call. Germline V CDR1 and CDR2: SQVTM, ANQGSEA. V lost 4 bases and J 10 bases, leaving 10 bases between the germline ends. The CDR3 length is 10 residues. In nucleotides, the CDR3 is TGCAGCGTTGTTCCGGGAGCAGCTTTCTTT. This codes for CSVVPGAAFF.